Below, 9 T cell receptor beta chains from the same sample are listed, as sequenced in a study of T cell responses to AZD1222 COVID-19 vaccine. The method was immunoSEQ multiplex PCR; TCRdb's version includes in-frame clones alone and lacks a portion of them. The sample records roughly 150,000 clones, approximately 88% being singletons. The sequencing here drew on peripheral blood, taken on day 0 of AZD1222 vaccination. These receptors originate from an adult in good health.

The chain joins TRBV21-1 to TRBJ1-5. TRBV21-1 is an annotated pseudogene. The CDR3 contains 16 residues. CDR3 sequence (DNA): TGTGCCAGCTGGCCCGGACTCCCACGCAGGAATCAGCCCCAGCATTTT. Its translation is CASWPGLPRRNQPQHF.

The chain's CDR3 is CASSDRTRPNSPLHF. CDR3 bases: TGTGCCAGCAGTGACCGGACACGCCCTAATTCACCCCTCCACTTT. The rearrangement joins TRBV6-4 to TRBJ1-6; a possible D gene is TRBD1 (5 bases). Trimming cost V 2 bases and J 6 bases, with 11 bases left between them. The germline V gene encodes CDR1 MRHNA and CDR2 SNTAGT. The CDR3 is 15 residues long.

This clone was seen more than once but under ten times. The genes are TRBV6-6 and TRBJ1-2, with TRBD1 matching over 7 bases. This CDR3 region has 15 residues. V trimming: 6 bases; J trimming: 4 bases; junction bases outside the gene matches: 11. Germline CDR1 is MNHNY and CDR2 is SVGAGI (reference sequence). The chain's CDR3 is CASSKNTGDSYGYTF. The CDR3, as DNA: TGTGCCAGCAGCAAGAACACAGGGGATAGCTATGGCTACACCTTC.

The chain employs TRBV5-1 and TRBJ1-6, with 8 bases identical to TRBD1. In germline, CDR1 is SGHRS, CDR2 YFSETQ. V was pared by 4 bases and J by 5 bases, with 2 bases of the junction left unmatched. The CDR3 covers 14 residues. The CDR3 protein is CASSPTGDNSPLHF. CDR3 in DNA: TGCGCCAGCAGCCCGACAGGGGATAATTCACCCCTCCACTTT.

The rearrangement links TRBV5-1 to TRBJ2-5; D ambiguous. The CDR3 totals 15 residues. V lost 0 bases, J lost 2 bases, and 11 bases lay in between. Germline V gives CDR1 SGHRS, CDR2 YFSETQ. The CDR3 protein is CASSLVNPTQETQYF. The CDR3 nucleotides read TGCGCCAGCAGCTTGGTTAACCCCACGCAAGAGACCCAGTACTTC.

The rearrangement links TRBV7-3 to TRBJ1-1; D may be TRBD1 (6 bases). CDR3 length equals 15 residues. Germline lookup yields CDR1 SGHTA and CDR2 FQGTGA. V lost 5 bases to trimming and J lost 4 bases, with 17 bases between them. The CDR3 DNA reads as TGTGCCAGCAGCCCACTCGGCAGGGGCATCACTGAAGCTTTCTTT. Translation gives CASSPLGRGITEAFF.

The J gene is TRBJ1-1, the V gene TRBV3-1 (or the pseudogene TRBV3-2); D not resolved. Per germline, CDR1 LGHDT and CDR2 YNNKEL (reference sequence). V dropped 1 base and J dropped 3 bases, with 6 bases sitting between them. This CDR3 is 13 amino acids long. The CDR3 DNA reads as TGTGCCAGCAGCCAAGGTTCCGACACTGAAGCTTTCTTT. It codes for CASSQGSDTEAFF.

This chain links TRBV27 with TRBJ1-5; D unresolved. The CDR3 is made up of 13 amino acids. V gave up 7 bases and J gave up 6 bases, with 13 bases separating them. Germline V gene data show CDR1 as MNHEY and CDR2 as SMNVEV (reference sequence). The chain's CDR3 is CASTGRSGQPQHF. CDR3 DNA sequence: TGTGCCAGCACCGGACGAAGCGGTCAGCCCCAGCATTTT.

The V gene is TRBV3-1 (or the pseudogene TRBV3-2), the J gene TRBJ2-3; tentatively, D is TRBD2 (6 bases). This CDR3 spans 15 amino acids. The germline V and J ends were trimmed by 4 bases and 0 bases, with 11 bases remaining between them. Germline CDR1 LGHDT, CDR2 YNNKEL (reference sequence). CDR3 residues: CASSRGLPSTDTQYF. In DNA, the CDR3 is TGTGCCAGCAGCCGCGGACTACCTAGCACAGATACGCAGTATTTT.